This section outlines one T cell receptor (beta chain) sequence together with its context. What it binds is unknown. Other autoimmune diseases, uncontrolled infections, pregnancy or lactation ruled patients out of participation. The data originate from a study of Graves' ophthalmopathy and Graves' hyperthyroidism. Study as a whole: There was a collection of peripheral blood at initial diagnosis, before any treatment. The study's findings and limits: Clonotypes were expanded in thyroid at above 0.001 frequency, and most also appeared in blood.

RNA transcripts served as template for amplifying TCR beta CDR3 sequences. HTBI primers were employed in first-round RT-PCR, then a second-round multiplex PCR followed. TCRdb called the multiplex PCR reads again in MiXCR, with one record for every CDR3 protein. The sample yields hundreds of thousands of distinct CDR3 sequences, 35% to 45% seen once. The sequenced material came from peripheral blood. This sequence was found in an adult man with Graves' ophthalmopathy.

The CDR3 here is CASLPNTKETQYF. Written as DNA, the CDR3 is TGTGCCAGCTTACCAAACACAAAAGAGACCCAGTACTTC. This chain joins TRBV10-3 and TRBJ2-5; D remains unclear. The germline V gene encodes CDR1 ENHRY and CDR2 SYGVKD. This CDR3 has 13 amino acids. Trimming took 10 bases from V and 3 from J, leaving 15 bases between them.